The rows below give T cell receptor beta chains drawn from one sample of a study of CD8 T cells in Susac syndrome. TCRdb fed the immunoSEQ multiplex PCR reads into MiXCR, producing one record per CDR3 protein. The table records some 170,000 distinct CDR3 sequences, roughly 94% of them present only once. Sequenced input: CD4+ T cells from PBMCs. These receptors were taken from a human donor with multiple sclerosis. Both conserved end residues are part of each CDR3. A D gene is named only where the DNA matches it firmly. Clone size is stated in some rows and not others, as once, few, many or a class when expanded.

NA	TRBV7-2	few	TRBJ1-1	TGTGCCAGCAGCTTACGAGGCGAAGCTTTCTTT	CASSLRGEAFF
TRBD1	TRBV28	once	TRBJ1-4	TGTGCCAGCAGGCCGGGACAGCTTAATGAAAAACTGTTTTTT	CASRPGQLNEKLFF
TRBD1	TRBV24-1	NA	TRBJ2-7	TGTGCCACCAGTGACAGCATAGGGACAGGGGGCCTCAGCTCCTACGAGCAGTACTTC	CATSDSIGTGGLSSYEQYF
NA	TRBV3-1	NA	TRBJ2-7	TGTGCCAGCAGCCAAGGAGGTGAGGGTTTCTACGAGCAGTACTTC	CASSQGGEGFYEQYF
NA	TRBV5-6	NA	TRBJ1-1	TGTGCCAGCAGCCCTTTAGGACAGTTTAACACTGAAGCTTTCTTT	CASSPLGQFNTEAFF
TRBD2	TRBV12-3/TRBV12-4	NA	TRBJ2-7	TGTGCCAGCAGCCCGACTAGCGGGAATCGCGACGAGCAGTACTTC	CASSPTSGNRDEQYF
NA	TRBV4-1	NA	TRBJ2-7	TGCGCCAGCAGCGGGGGGCTTCTGGGGGGCGACGAGCAGTACTTC	CASSGGLLGGDEQYF
NA	TRBV15	NA	TRBJ1-1	TGTGCCACCAGCAGAGGACAGGCCACTGAAGCTTTCTTT	CATSRGQATEAFF
NA	TRBV19	NA	TRBJ2-1	TGTGCCAGTAACCCCGGTTGGACCCCATCCTACAATGAGCAGTTCTTC	CASNPGWTPSYNEQFF
NA	TRBV10-3	NA	TRBJ2-7	TGTGCCATCATTGGGGGACGGTATTCTTCCTACGAGCAGTACTTC	CAIIGGRYSSYEQYF